This is a list of T cell receptor beta chains from one sample in a study of cytomegalovirus exposure and HLA in healthy donors. The data were produced by immunoSEQ multiplex PCR, yet TCRdb's version contains in-frame clones alone and is incomplete. Of about 160,000 clones in the sample, approximately 78% were seen once. The sequencing sample was made of PBMCs. The origin of the receptors is a woman under 30 in good health and CMV-seronegative. CDR3s include the opening cysteine and the closing phenylalanine or tryptophan. The D gene is left open where the match is weak. Not every row has a clone size; where given, it reads once, few, many or a size class.

d_gene: .
v_gene: TRBV2
j_gene: TRBJ1-5
abundance: once
CDR3nt: TGTGCCAGCAGTGCATTCAATAGCAATCAGCCCCAGCATTTT
CDR3aa: CASSAFNSNQPQHF

d_gene: .
v_gene: TRBV10-2
j_gene: TRBJ1-5
abundance: .
CDR3nt: TGCGCCAGCAGTGCGCCAGGGCGAGGTCAGCCCCAGCATTTT
CDR3aa: CASSAPGRGQPQHF

d_gene: TRBD1
v_gene: TRBV19
j_gene: TRBJ1-5
abundance: .
CDR3nt: TGTGCCAGTAGTAGGAGCAGGGGGCGCGATCAGCCCCAGCATTTT
CDR3aa: CASSRSRGRDQPQHF

d_gene: TRBD2
v_gene: TRBV7-9
j_gene: TRBJ2-7
abundance: .
CDR3nt: TGTGCCAGCAGCCCGCAGCTAGCGGGAGCCTACGAGCAGTACTTC
CDR3aa: CASSPQLAGAYEQYF

d_gene: .
v_gene: TRBV2
j_gene: TRBJ1-4
abundance: .
CDR3nt: TGTGCCAGCAGTACAGCTCTTGATGAAAAACTGTTTTTT
CDR3aa: CASSTALDEKLFF

d_gene: TRBD1
v_gene: TRBV5-1
j_gene: TRBJ2-1
abundance: once
CDR3nt: TGCGCCAGCAGCTTGGCCAGGGAGTACAGGGGTCCGGGTGAGCAGTTCTTC
CDR3aa: CASSLAREYRGPGEQFF

d_gene: .
v_gene: TRBV7-3
j_gene: TRBJ2-7
abundance: few
CDR3nt: TGTGCCAGCAGCTGGACACCGAGCTCCTACGAGCAGTACTTC
CDR3aa: CASSWTPSSYEQYF

d_gene: TRBD1
v_gene: TRBV10-2
j_gene: TRBJ1-2
abundance: .
CDR3nt: TGCGCCAGCAGTGACGGACAGGGGGCGGGTGGCTACACCTTC
CDR3aa: CASSDGQGAGGYTF

d_gene: .
v_gene: TRBV21-1
j_gene: TRBJ1-2
abundance: few
CDR3nt: TGTGCCAGCAGCATCCCTCAGGGGGTGAACTTAAACTATGGCTACACCTTC
CDR3aa: CASSIPQGVNLNYGYTF

d_gene: .
v_gene: TRBV6-5
j_gene: TRBJ2-6
abundance: .
CDR3nt: TGTGCCAGCAGTTTCCAATGGAGCTCTGGGGCCAACGTCCTGACTTTC
CDR3aa: CASSFQWSSGANVLTF

d_gene: TRBD1
v_gene: TRBV9
j_gene: TRBJ2-7
abundance: .
CDR3nt: TGTGCCAGCAGCCCTCGGACAGGGGGACTAACCGGGGGCTACGAGCAGTACTTC
CDR3aa: CASSPRTGGLTGGYEQYF

d_gene: .
v_gene: TRBV13
j_gene: TRBJ1-4
abundance: few
CDR3nt: TGTGCCAGCAGCTTGGGACTGGGGGATGAAAAACTGTTTTTT
CDR3aa: CASSLGLGDEKLFF

d_gene: TRBD2
v_gene: TRBV6-5
j_gene: TRBJ2-7
abundance: .
CDR3nt: TGTGCCAGCAGTTACACTAGCGGGAGCGAGCAGTACTTC
CDR3aa: CASSYTSGSEQYF

d_gene: .
v_gene: TRBV27
j_gene: TRBJ1-4
abundance: .
CDR3nt: TGTGCCAGCAGTCCGACTCTTATAAACGAAAAACTGTTTTTT
CDR3aa: CASSPTLINEKLFF

d_gene: .
v_gene: TRBV6-4
j_gene: TRBJ2-1
abundance: .
CDR3nt: TGTGCCAGCAGTGAATCGAGGGAGAATGAGCAGTTCTTC
CDR3aa: CASSESRENEQFF